This T cell receptor beta chain was recovered during a study of blood T cells in healthy people across ages (dated by TCRdb to between 2015 and 2016). Study-level background: Template switching captured roughly one uniquely barcoded TCR beta cDNA molecule per two T cells in model experiments. The donors were divided into four age groups: young (average approximately 17 years), middle-aged (around 41), aged (approximately 64) and long-lived (around 80). To track age-related changes in TCR beta repertoire diversity, the study relied on deep sequencing normalized with unique cDNA molecular identifiers. Two additional independent replicas of 1 million unique cDNA reads from the same blood draw were analyzed for two donors (one aged 18 to 30 and one aged 80 or older). Donors of different ages were randomly distributed across sequencing lanes to avoid experimental bias. Paper-wide results and their limitations: Compared with the aged group, more naive CD4+ T cells, fewer expanded clones and increased TCR diversity were shown by the long-lived group, suggesting age selection. Estimates of total diversity based on one million sequenced T cells were regarded as lower bounds and as underestimates. Because the CMV infection status of the donors was unknown, age-related changes in expanded clonotypes may potentially have been confounded. There was a strong correlation between observed TCR beta diversity and the percentage of naive T cells measured by flow cytometry. Since profiling was done on bulk unsorted PBMCs, naive and antigen-experienced compartments could not be conclusively compared. As age increased, observed TCR beta diversity per million T cells dropped in a roughly linear way, and a significant reduction was already evident by age about 40.

This clonotype was observed a few times. Its recognized antigen is unknown. No qualities accompany the bases; no much larger clone lies one base away. CDR1 SGHTA and CDR2 FQGNSA were looked up in the germline V gene. The CDR3 runs 12 amino acids, cysteine and phenylalanine included. Of all the DNA, just the CDR3 is kept, 36 bases in frame from base 1. The junction shows trimming of 7 bases on V and 2 bases on J, plus 7 bases between the germline ends. Receptor libraries were prepared by 5' RACE. The instrument given in TCRdb is Illumina HiSeq 2500. A second roughly 7 to 11 cycle PCR used a sample-barcoded 5' primer and a J-beta primer mix. A unique molecular identifier was introduced onto each TCR beta cDNA molecule by a template-switch 5' adaptor carrying 12 random nucleotides. At least 2.5 million CDR3-containing paired-end reads were obtained from each sample. All of the RNA was converted into first-strand cDNA using the Mint cDNA synthesis kit, with a TRBC-specific oligonucleotide serving as the primer. All cDNA was treated with uracil-DNA glycosylase and then went through a first 18-cycle PCR with the universal primers M1SS and BC2_uni_R. As for the authors' bioinformatics: For normalization, 1 million high-quality reads, each with a distinct molecular identifier, were randomly selected from each sample. Instead of being binned into consensus sequences, reads with shared molecular identifiers were discarded. MiTCR, with a Q25 quality threshold and the strictest error-elimination algorithm, was used for CDR3 identification, clonotype clustering and error correction. A nonparametric unseen species model with Euler transformation was used to estimate lower-bound total TCR beta diversity. Using fastp at Q25 and MiXCR, TCRdb reprocessed the public reads and kept productive beta chains. Each entry is one CDR3 protein sequence, shown with its most common DNA and genes. TCRdb's processing, not the authors' own work, is the source of the V and J calls. Counted in this sample were 730,000 or so distinct CDR3 sequences; about 42% of them appeared once. The ten most abundant clones make up roughly 19% of the sample.

The approximately 40 donors, aged 6 to 90 years, were systemically healthy Caucasian individuals from Russia. About 9.6 milliliters of peripheral blood were collected from each donor into EDTA-treated Vacutainer tubes. Ficoll-Paque density-gradient centrifugation was used to isolate PBMCs, with at least 6 million per sample. Total RNA, at least 6 micrograms per sample, was extracted from PBMCs with Trizol reagent. For every donor, an aliquot of PBMCs went through flow cytometry to measure the percentages of naive CD45RAhigh/CD27high T cells. The sample comprised blood. Recombination linked TRBV7-2 to TRBJ2-3; the D gene cannot be named for sure. This TCR came from a woman aged 60 to 75 in good health. The CDR3 protein sequence reads: CASTQNTDTQYF. The nucleotide sequence is given as TGTGCCAGCACCCAAAACACAGATACGCAGTATTTT.